This T cell receptor (beta chain) was found in a study of blood T cell repertoires in COVID-19. Study-wide context: Samples representing acute and convalescent COVID-19 were sourced from the United States, Italy and Spain. PBMCs, B-cell-depleted T cells, or T cells were the source of the cDNA or gDNA that made up the material.

The V gene lost 5 bases and the J gene lost 1 base, with 11 bases spanning the gap. CDR3 length: 14 amino acids. In germline, CDR1 is SGHVS, CDR2 FQNEAQ. The assay was immunoSEQ multiplex PCR, and TCRdb's table has in-frame clones only and misses some. The sample lists about 160,000 clones; around 80% were seen once. Sequencing was performed on PBMCs or T cells enriched from blood (not recorded which). The TCR comes from a man aged 45-60 years who had recovered from COVID-19. The rearrangement uses TRBV7-8 and TRBJ1-2; a weak D match, TRBD1 (5 bases). The CDR3, as DNA: TGTGCCAGCAGCCCCCCGACAGTTAACTATGGCTACACCTTC. Translating gives CASSPPTVNYGYTF. Full variable domain (rest looked up from reference TRBV7-8 and TRBJ1-2): GAGVSQSPRYKVAKRGQDVALRCDPISGHVSLFWYQQALGQGPEFLTYFQNEAQLDKSGLPSDRFFAERPEGSVSTLKIQRTQQEDSAVYLCASSPPTVNYGYTFGSGTRLTVV.